These T cell receptor beta chains were read from a single sample in a study of blood T cell repertoires in COVID-19. Here immunoSEQ multiplex PCR was the method, and the copy in TCRdb shows in-frame clones only, minus some. The data contain roughly 170,000 clones, approximately 80% of them singletons. Sequenced material: peripheral blood. These receptors were collected from a human donor in a cohort sampled during active COVID-19. Both conserved end residues are part of each CDR3. D genes are given only for firm matches.

CDR3 protein: CASRSVGNTIYF
CDR3 DNA: TGTGCCAGCAGGTCCGTTGGAAACACCATATATTTT
D gene: -
J gene: TRBJ1-3
V gene: TRBV6-5

CDR3 protein: CASSQGAGLSNYGYTF
CDR3 DNA: TGTGCCAGCAGCCAAGGAGCAGGACTTTCTAACTATGGCTACACCTTC
D gene: -
J gene: TRBJ1-2
V gene: TRBV14

CDR3 protein: CASSIWDRGRGYTF
CDR3 DNA: TGTGCCAGTAGTATTTGGGACAGGGGTAGAGGCTACACCTTC
D gene: TRBD1
J gene: TRBJ1-2
V gene: TRBV19

CDR3 protein: CASSEVAGGSSTDTQYF
CDR3 DNA: TGTGCCAGCAGTGAAGTAGCGGGGGGTTCTAGCACAGATACGCAGTATTTT
D gene: TRBD2
J gene: TRBJ2-3
V gene: TRBV6-4

CDR3 protein: CASSLGQGIYIYNSPLHF
CDR3 DNA: TGTGCCAGCAGCTTAGGACAGGGGATATATATATATAATTCACCCCTCCACTTT
D gene: TRBD1
J gene: TRBJ1-6
V gene: TRBV7-8

CDR3 protein: CASSFGAGRHSPLHF
CDR3 DNA: TGTGCCAGCAGCTTTGGGGCAGGGAGGCATTCACCCCTCCACTTT
D gene: -
J gene: TRBJ1-6
V gene: TRBV7-6

CDR3 protein: CASLREGRTNTEAFF
CDR3 DNA: TGCGCCAGCCTGCGGGAGGGCAGGACGAACACTGAAGCTTTCTTT
D gene: -
J gene: TRBJ1-1
V gene: TRBV23-1

CDR3 protein: CASGLAGNNEQFF
CDR3 DNA: TGTGCCAGCGGACTAGCGGGGAACAATGAGCAGTTCTTC
D gene: TRBD2
J gene: TRBJ2-1
V gene: TRBV7-3

CDR3 protein: CASSEEAASFTDTQYF
CDR3 DNA: TGTGCCAGCAGCGAAGAGGCAGCGAGCTTCACAGATACGCAGTATTTT
D gene: -
J gene: TRBJ2-3
V gene: TRBV14

CDR3 protein: CASSLVGAGNEKLFF
CDR3 DNA: TGTGCCAGCAGCTTAGTGGGGGCGGGTAATGAAAAACTGTTTTTT
D gene: -
J gene: TRBJ1-4
V gene: TRBV7-8

CDR3 protein: CASSPGTGEETQYF
CDR3 DNA: TGTGCCAGCTCACCAGGAACAGGGGAAGAGACCCAGTACTTC
D gene: TRBD1
J gene: TRBJ2-5
V gene: TRBV18

CDR3 protein: CASSLATNREQVHF
CDR3 DNA: TGTGCCAGCAGCTTAGCGACAAACAGGGAACAAGTCCACTTT
D gene: -
J gene: TRBJ1-6
V gene: TRBV7-8

CDR3 protein: CASSLSGGDYNEQFF
CDR3 DNA: TGTGCCAGCAGTCTTAGCGGGGGGGACTACAATGAGCAGTTCTTC
D gene: TRBD2
J gene: TRBJ2-1
V gene: TRBV4-2

CDR3 protein: CASSLKHGTVNTGELFF
CDR3 DNA: TGTGCCAGCAGCTTAAAACACGGGACAGTTAACACCGGGGAGCTGTTTTTT
D gene: TRBD1
J gene: TRBJ2-2
V gene: TRBV11-2

CDR3 protein: CAISDSDRFNEKLFF
CDR3 DNA: TGTGCCATCAGTGATTCCGACAGGTTTAATGAAAAACTGTTTTTT
D gene: -
J gene: TRBJ1-4
V gene: TRBV10-3

CDR3 protein: CASRDPGSDQPQHF
CDR3 DNA: TGTGCCAGCAGAGATCCAGGTTCAGATCAGCCCCAGCATTTT
D gene: -
J gene: TRBJ1-5
V gene: TRBV6-6

CDR3 protein: CATSDSGTAYNEQFF
CDR3 DNA: TGTGCCACCAGTGATTCCGGGACAGCCTACAATGAGCAGTTCTTC
D gene: TRBD1
J gene: TRBJ2-1
V gene: TRBV24-1

CDR3 protein: CASSFGTGPRSGNTIYF
CDR3 DNA: TGTGCCAGCTCATTTGGGACAGGCCCACGCTCTGGAAACACCATATATTTT
D gene: TRBD1
J gene: TRBJ1-3
V gene: TRBV18

CDR3 protein: CASSSIGVGAHYSGANVLTF
CDR3 DNA: TGTGCCAGTAGCTCTATAGGTGTGGGGGCACATTACTCTGGGGCCAACGTCCTGACTTTC
D gene: -
J gene: TRBJ2-6
V gene: TRBV19

CDR3 protein: CASSPPRVAGMVYEQYF
CDR3 DNA: TGCGCCAGCAGTCCTCCACGAGTAGCGGGGATGGTCTACGAGCAGTACTTC
D gene: TRBD2
J gene: TRBJ2-7
V gene: TRBV23-1

CDR3 protein: CAWSIGPNNEQFF
CDR3 DNA: TGTGCCTGGAGTATTGGCCCCAACAATGAGCAGTTCTTC
D gene: -
J gene: TRBJ2-1
V gene: TRBV30

CDR3 protein: CASSQGGQGYGYTF
CDR3 DNA: TGTGCCAGCAGCCAAGGGGGACAGGGTTATGGCTACACCTTC
D gene: TRBD1
J gene: TRBJ1-2
V gene: TRBV3-1/TRBV3-2